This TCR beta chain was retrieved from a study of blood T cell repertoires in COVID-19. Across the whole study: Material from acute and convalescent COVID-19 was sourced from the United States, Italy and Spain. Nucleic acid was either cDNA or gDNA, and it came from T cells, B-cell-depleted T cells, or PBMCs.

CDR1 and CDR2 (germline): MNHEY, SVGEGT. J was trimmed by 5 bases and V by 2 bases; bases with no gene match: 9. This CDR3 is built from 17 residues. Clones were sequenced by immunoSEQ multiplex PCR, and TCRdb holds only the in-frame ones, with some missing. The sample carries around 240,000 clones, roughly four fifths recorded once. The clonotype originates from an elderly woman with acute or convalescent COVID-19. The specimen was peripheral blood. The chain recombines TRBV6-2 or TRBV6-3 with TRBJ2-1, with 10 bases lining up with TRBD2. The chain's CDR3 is CASSYSLTGTSDNEQFF. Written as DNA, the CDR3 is TGTGCCAGCAGTTACAGCCTAACCGGGACTAGCGACAATGAGCAGTTCTTC.